The 32 T cell receptor beta chains below come from one sample, sequenced in a study of blood T cell repertoires in COVID-19. Assay used: immunoSEQ multiplex PCR; TCRdb lists only in-frame clones, some missing. The profile shows around 220,000 clones, approximately 86% of them singletons. The sample taken for sequencing was peripheral blood. The receptors originated from a woman older than 75 with active or convalescent COVID-19.

As to this clone: The sample holds other DNA sequences that translate to the same CDR3. The rearrangement links TRBV6-5 to TRBJ2-2, with a weak D call TRBD1 (6 bases). Trimming removed 2 bases from V and 0 bases from J, with 10 bases in between. This CDR3 has 16 residues. Germline CDR1 reads MNHEY; CDR2 reads SVGAGI. The CDR3 loop reads CASSYQTGSNTGELFF. CDR3 coding DNA: TGTGCCAGCAGTTACCAGACAGGCTCGAACACCGGGGAGCTGTTTTTT.

This clone was detected a few times. The chain has TRBV6-2 or TRBV6-3 and TRBJ2-1; 7 nucleotides match TRBD2. The V gene's germline CDR1 is MNHEY and CDR2 SVGEGT. Trimming at V came to 5 bases and at J to 7 bases, leaving 5 bases not matched to a gene. The CDR3 runs 13 residues. The CDR3 region is CASSRTSGNEQFF. DNA of the CDR3: TGTGCCAGCAGTAGGACTAGTGGTAATGAGCAGTTCTTC.

The rearrangement links TRBV5-1 to TRBJ1-5, with 7 positions matching TRBD1. V lost 2 bases, J lost 2 bases, and 10 bases stayed unmatched. Germline V gene sequence: CDR1 SGHRS, CDR2 YFSETQ. The CDR3 extends over 17 amino acids. CDR3 sequence: CASSFNPRGIGNQPQHF. For the CDR3, the DNA is TGCGCCAGCAGCTTCAACCCCAGGGGGATTGGCAATCAGCCCCAGCATTTT.

This sequence joins TRBV5-1 and TRBJ1-2; the D gene is possibly TRBD1 (5 bases). The V and J ends lost 0 bases and 7 bases respectively, with 16 bases between them. The CDR3 length is 15 residues. Germline V gives CDR1 SGHRS, CDR2 YFSETQ. CDR3 residues: CASSLESAGRSGYTF. CDR3 DNA sequence: TGCGCCAGCAGCTTGGAGTCGGCAGGGAGGAGTGGCTACACCTTC. The variable domain in full, completed from reference TRBV5-1 and TRBJ1-2, reads KAGVTQTPRYLIKTRGQQVTLSCSPISGHRSVSWYQQTPGQGLQFLFEYFSETQRNKGNFPGRFSGRQFSNSRSEMNVSTLELGDSALYLCASSLESAGRSGYTFGSGTRLTVV.

This clone was found once. The chain joins TRBV19 to TRBJ2-3; possible D gene TRBD1, 7 bases. The CDR3 has 13 residues. Trimming took 6 bases from V and 4 from J, leaving 11 bases between them. The V gene's germline CDR1 is LNHDA and CDR2 SQIVND (reference sequence). The CDR3 is CASREGAADTQYF. CDR3 sequence (DNA): TGTGCCAGTAGGGAGGGGGCGGCAGATACGCAGTATTTT.

The chain recombines TRBV28 with TRBJ2-1, with D possibly being TRBD2 (6 bases). The CDR3 sequence is 16 residues long. Per the germline V gene, CDR1 is MDHEN and CDR2 is SYDVKM. V lost 6 bases to trimming and J lost 4 bases, with 19 bases between them. The CDR3 DNA reads as TGTGCCAGCAGGTCTAGGGACTCCCTCGGATACAATGAGCAGTTCTTC. Residues: CASRSRDSLGYNEQFF.

CDR3 sequence: CASSLWTGGISGANVLTF. The CDR3 DNA reads TGTGCCAGCAGCCTATGGACAGGGGGAATTTCTGGGGCCAACGTCCTGACTTTC. This chain joins TRBV2 and TRBJ2-6; 10 nucleotides agree with TRBD1. Trimming at V came to 6 bases and at J to 1 base, leaving 9 bases not matched to a gene. In germline, CDR1 is SNHLY, CDR2 FYNNEI. The CDR3 sequence is 18 residues long.

The chain's CDR3 is CASSLYTGTGPFEQYF. The DNA of the CDR3 is TGTGCCAGCAGTTTATATACCGGCACAGGACCTTTCGAGCAGTACTTC. This rearrangement joins TRBV28 to TRBJ2-7, with D possibly TRBD1 on 5 matching bases. CDR1 and CDR2 from the germline V gene are MDHEN and SYDVKM. Trimming took 1 base from V and 6 from J, leaving 19 bases between them. The CDR3 contains 16 residues.

CDR3 residues: CASSLGGVRASYEQYF. Here the CDR3 DNA reads TGTGCCAGCAGCTTAGGGGGAGTGCGGGCCTCCTACGAGCAGTACTTC. The V call is TRBV7-8, the J call TRBJ2-7, with D tentatively TRBD2 (5 bases). This CDR3 has 16 amino acids. Looked up from germline, CDR1 is SGHVS and CDR2 is FQNEAQ. The V end lost 1 base, the J end lost 0 bases, and 13 bases lay between the germline ends. The full variable domain, its missing parts supplied by reference TRBV7-8 and TRBJ2-7, is GAGVSQSPRYKVAKRGQDVALRCDPISGHVSLFWYQQALGQGPEFLTYFQNEAQLDKSGLPSDRFFAERPEGSVSTLKIQRTQQEDSAVYLCASSLGGVRASYEQYFGPGTRLTVT.

The chain has TRBV3-1 (or the pseudogene TRBV3-2) and TRBJ2-3; 12 nucleotides match TRBD1. The CDR3 totals 16 residues. Germline V gives CDR1 LGHDT, CDR2 YNNKEL (reference sequence). V lost 4 bases and J lost 1; bases outside the gene matches: 3. The CDR3: CASSRGTGGGTDTQYF. The CDR3 bases are TGTGCCAGCAGCCGAGGGACAGGGGGCGGCACAGATACGCAGTATTTT.

This clone showed up just a few times. V gene TRBV7-9 combines with J gene TRBJ2-3; no firm D call. The CDR3 runs 15 residues. Per the germline V gene, CDR1 is SEHNR and CDR2 is FQNEAQ (reference sequence). Trimming removed 1 base from V and 0 bases from J, with 8 bases in between. The CDR3 spells CASSLVVRSTDTQYF. CDR3 nucleotides: TGTGCCAGCAGCTTAGTGGTCAGGAGCACAGATACGCAGTATTTT.

The CDR3 DNA is TGTGCCAGCAGCCCCGACATTAGCTCCTACGAGCAGTACTTC. Translation gives CASSPDISSYEQYF. The chain combines TRBV2 with TRBJ2-7; D unresolved. The CDR3 has 14 amino acids. Germline assignment: CDR1 SNHLY and CDR2 FYNNEI. V lost 6 bases and J 0 bases, leaving 12 bases between the germline ends.

J is TRBJ1-2 and V is TRBV7-9; D is unclear. V was shortened by 5 bases and J by 5 bases, with 12 bases between the two germline ends. The germline CDR1 and CDR2 sequences are SEHNR and FQNEAQ (reference sequence). This CDR3 is 13 amino acids long. CDR3 bases: TGTGCCAGCAGCCTACTATTGAGTTATGGCTACACCTTC. Translation gives CASSLLLSYGYTF.

The chain uses TRBV5-1 and TRBJ1-4, with 9 bases fitting TRBD1. This CDR3 is built from 16 residues. Trimming at V came to 0 bases and at J to 7 bases, leaving 7 bases not matched to a gene. Germline V gene lookup returns CDR1 SGHRS and CDR2 YFSETQ. In DNA form, the CDR3 reads TGCGCCAGCAGCTTGGAGGCCGGGGACAGGGCTGAAAAACTGTTTTTT. Residues: CASSLEAGDRAEKLFF. The full variable domain, rest sourced from reference TRBV5-1 and TRBJ1-4, is KAGVTQTPRYLIKTRGQQVTLSCSPISGHRSVSWYQQTPGQGLQFLFEYFSETQRNKGNFPGRFSGRQFSNSRSEMNVSTLELGDSALYLCASSLEAGDRAEKLFFGSGTQLSVL.

This clone was seen more than once but under ten times. The chain has TRBV18 and TRBJ2-1; 7 nucleotides line up with TRBD2. This CDR3 has 15 amino acids. Per the germline V gene, CDR1 is KGHSH and CDR2 is LQKENI. V trimming: 2 bases; J trimming: 6 bases; junction bases outside the gene matches: 7. CDR3: CASSPGGREPNEQFF. The CDR3 nucleotides are TGTGCCAGCTCACCAGGCGGGCGGGAGCCCAATGAGCAGTTCTTC.

This clone was seen only once. The rearrangement joins TRBV5-1 to TRBJ2-6; perhaps TRBD1 as D (5 bases). Germline CDR1 reads SGHRS; CDR2 reads YFSETQ. V lost 0 bases to trimming and J lost 2 bases, with 6 bases between them. The CDR3 sequence is 15 residues long. CDR3 loop: CASSLEGAGANVLTF. DNA of the CDR3: TGCGCCAGCAGCTTGGAAGGGGCTGGGGCCAACGTCCTGACTTTC.

The V and J genes are TRBV5-4 and TRBJ1-1; no clear D. The V gene lost 0 bases and the J gene lost 0 bases, with 9 bases spanning the gap. Germline CDR1 and CDR2: SGHNT and YYREEE (reference sequence). The CDR3 covers 15 residues. The CDR3 reads CASSLDQVLNTEAFF. The CDR3 coding sequence is TGTGCCAGCAGCTTGGACCAGGTGTTGAACACTGAAGCTTTCTTT.

This chain connects TRBV30 to TRBJ1-3, with D possibly being TRBD1 (5 bases). The length of the CDR3 is 12 residues. Germline CDR1 reads GTSNPN; CDR2 reads SVGIG (reference sequence). Trimming took 3 bases from V and 4 from J, leaving 7 bases between them. The CDR3 DNA is TGTGCCTGGAGGGGGCTAGGAAACACCATATATTTT. This translates into CAWRGLGNTIYF.

The chain links TRBV7-6 to TRBJ2-7; perhaps TRBD2 as D (7 bases). The germline V and J ends were trimmed by 5 bases and 0 bases, with 17 bases remaining between them. The germline gives CDR1 SGHVS, CDR2 FNYEAQ. The CDR3 loop spans 16 amino acids. CDR3 sequence reads: CASSPLRGRSSYEQYF. CDR3 in DNA: TGTGCCAGCAGCCCGCTGCGGGGGCGTTCCTCCTACGAGCAGTACTTC.

The V and J genes are TRBV3-1 (or the pseudogene TRBV3-2) and TRBJ1-6, with D possibly TRBD1 on 5 matching bases. This CDR3 is 13 amino acids long. The V and J ends lost 4 bases and 17 bases respectively, with 18 bases between them. Germline V gene lookup returns CDR1 LGHDT and CDR2 YNNKEL (reference sequence). CDR3 in amino acids: CASSPRRDGLFHF. The CDR3 nucleotides are TGTGCCAGCAGCCCTCGGAGGGACGGACTATTCCACTTT.

This chain uses TRBV3-1 (or the pseudogene TRBV3-2) with TRBJ2-1, with TRBD1 matching 7 bases. Germline lookup yields CDR1 LGHDT and CDR2 YNNKEL (reference sequence). CDR3 size: 16 residues. J was trimmed by 5 bases and V by 1 base; bases with no gene match: 8. The CDR3 reads CASSQVFGDRDNEQFF. DNA of the CDR3: TGTGCCAGCAGCCAAGTGTTCGGGGACAGAGACAATGAGCAGTTCTTC.

This clone has a single count. The chain recombines TRBV21-1 with TRBJ1-4; the D call in the table, TRBD1, was not verified against the DNA. TRBV21-1 is described as a pseudogene. CDR3 size: 18 residues. The CDR3 coding sequence is TGTGCCAGCAGCAAAGTAGGGCCAGGGGGCGAAAAGAATGAAAAACTGTTTTTT. Residues: CASSKVGPGGEKNEKLFF.

The chain recombines TRBV7-2 with TRBJ1-1; 8 nucleotides align to TRBD1. The CDR3 totals 14 residues. The ends lost 7 bases at V and 0 bases at J; junction bases unmatched: 4. Per the germline V gene, CDR1 is SGHTA and CDR2 is FQGNSA. Here the CDR3 DNA reads TGTGCCAGCACTGAGGACAGGGTGAACACTGAAGCTTTCTTT. Translating gives CASTEDRVNTEAFF.

This clone showed up just once. The rearrangement links TRBV20-1 to TRBJ1-2; TRBD1 aligns across 7 bases. The CDR3 has 13 amino acids. The V segment lost 3 bases and the J segment 8 bases; nucleotides outside the gene matches: 9. Looked up from germline, CDR1 is DFQATT and CDR2 is SNEGSKA (reference sequence). This CDR3 reads CSASYGTEKGYTF. CDR3 coding DNA: TGCAGTGCTAGTTACGGGACAGAAAAAGGCTACACCTTC.

This chain's CDR3 is CASSLAHAGGGYTF. The CDR3 DNA reads TGTGCCAGCAGCTTAGCGCACGCGGGTGGAGGCTACACCTTC. The chain joins TRBV7-2 to TRBJ1-2, with D uncertain. This CDR3 comprises 14 residues. Per germline, CDR1 SGHTA and CDR2 FQGNSA. The V and J ends lost 0 bases and 8 bases respectively, with 13 bases between them.

V gene TRBV18 combines with J gene TRBJ2-5; D is possibly TRBD2 (5 bases). Trimming took off 4 bases at V and 4 bases at J, with 13 bases between the two ends. This CDR3 is 14 amino acids long. The germline V gene has CDR1 KGHSH and CDR2 LQKENI. CDR3 sequence: CASSRGNGGETQYF. CDR3 nucleotide sequence: TGTGCCAGCTCACGAGGGAATGGTGGAGAGACCCAGTACTTC.

The V gene is TRBV19, the J gene TRBJ1-5, with a tentative D call TRBD1 (5 bases). Trimming left V 4 bases short and J 11 bases short, with 12 bases between. Germline lookup yields CDR1 LNHDA and CDR2 SQIVND (reference sequence). This CDR3 is 12 amino acids long. The CDR3: CASSKSRVSQHF. The CDR3 nucleotides read TGTGCCAGTAGTAAAAGCAGGGTATCCCAGCATTTT.

This clone was counted at least ten times. The chain links TRBV28 to TRBJ2-7, with TRBD1 matching over 8 bases. The J segment lost 1 base and the V segment lost 5 bases, leaving 10 bases of the junction unmatched. The CDR3 spans 16 residues. Germline CDR1 MDHEN, CDR2 SYDVKM. CDR3 bases: TGTGCCAGCAGTGCCCAGGACAGGGCCGATTCCTACGAGCAGTACTTC. This sequence encodes CASSAQDRADSYEQYF.

The chain combines TRBV3-1 (or the pseudogene TRBV3-2) with TRBJ1-1; D not resolved. V lost 0 bases to trimming and J lost 10 bases, with 15 bases between them. The CDR3 runs 14 residues. Germline CDR1 and CDR2: LGHDT and YNNKEL (reference sequence). CDR3 bases: TGTGCCAGCAGCCAAGATATTGAGGGATGGGGAGCTTTCTTT. Translated: CASSQDIEGWGAFF.

The V call is TRBV10-3, the J call TRBJ2-2; TRBD1 aligns across 10 bases. With 6 bases clipped from V and 3 bases from J, the junction kept 4 bases outside the gene matches. The CDR3 spans 15 residues. The germline V gene encodes CDR1 ENHRY and CDR2 SYGVKD. The CDR3 DNA is TGTGCCATCAGCCGTGGGACAGGGGACACCGGGGAGCTGTTTTTT. Its protein is CAISRGTGDTGELFF.

This clone was detected only once. V is TRBV4-2 and J is TRBJ2-3; D possibly corresponds to TRBD2 (6 bases). This CDR3 comprises 18 residues. V dropped 1 base and J dropped 3 bases, with 20 bases sitting between them. Germline values: CDR1 LGHNA, CDR2 YNFKEQ. The CDR3 spells CASSQVFGTGRSTDTQYF. The CDR3 DNA is TGTGCCAGCAGCCAAGTATTCGGTACGGGGAGGTCTACAGATACGCAGTATTTT.

This clone was found a few times. The gene calls are TRBV27 and TRBJ2-7; D call uncertain. This CDR3 region has 14 residues. V dropped 1 base and J dropped 6 bases, with 13 bases sitting between them. Germline CDR1 MNHEY, CDR2 SMNVEV (reference sequence). The CDR3 reads CASSLLLPGTEQYF. CDR3 in DNA: TGTGCCAGCAGTTTATTATTACCAGGTACCGAGCAGTACTTC.